The clone carrying this T cell receptor beta chain was observed a handful of times. Its target is not known. CD45RO/CCR7/CD25/CD127/CD95/CD27 sorting isolated CD4+ naive, central memory, regulatory and stem cell-like memory cells. This specimen belongs to a study of beta chain features in type 1 diabetes. For the study at large: Across the samples, approximately 98,000,000 sorted cells were examined in total.

The CDR3 is made up of 13 amino acids. Trimming removed 6 bases at V and 1 base at J, with 9 bases between. The germline gives CDR1 LNHDA, CDR2 SQIVND (reference sequence). Study findings and constraints: A definitive answer on HLA type influencing TCRB rearrangement was not reached here. TCRB repertoires of naive, central memory and Treg cells appeared more similar among patients than among healthy donors.

Since all of the isolated RNA was reverse transcribed, expressed TCRB transcripts were what got sequenced. Here immunoSEQ multiplex PCR was the method, and the copy in TCRdb shows in-frame clones only, minus some. This table holds 330,000 or so clones, around 20% found once. The sequence came from a woman aged 18-35 years in good health. The sample taken for sequencing was naive CD4+ T cells from blood. The V gene is TRBV19, the J gene TRBJ2-5; D is unresolved. The CDR3 reads CASSGGLQETQYF. CDR3 coding DNA: TGTGCCAGTAGCGGTGGGCTCCAAGAGACCCAGTACTTC.